A selection of T cell receptor beta chains follows, all from one sample in a study of T-cell reconstitution after alpha-beta-depleted transplantation in children. Using its own MiXCR run on the PCR reads, TCRdb lists one record per CDR3 protein. The sample has around 230,000 distinct CDR3 sequences, approximately 19% seen once; the top ten hold 43%. Specimen: PBMCs, mostly from graft donor cells, collected 360 days after TCRalphabeta/CD19-depleted stem cell transplant. The origin of the receptors is a male patient between 2 and 10 years old who had a stem cell transplant for acute lymphoblastic leukemia, so the T cells may come from the graft donor. Both conserved end residues are part of each CDR3. A D gene is named only where the DNA matches it firmly. Clone size is given for some rows only: seen once, a few or many times, or a class if the clone is expanded.

J,size,D,V,CDR3,DNA
TRBJ2-1,few,-,TRBV14,CASSQGRDNEQFF,TGTGCCAGCAGCCAAGGCAGGGACAATGAGCAGTTCTTC
TRBJ2-2,many,-,TRBV5-1,CASSLGLNTGELFF,TGCGCCAGCAGCCTCGGGCTTAACACCGGGGAGCTGTTTTTT
TRBJ2-1,many,-,TRBV25-1,CASSDLQGRIYNEQFF,TGTGCCAGCAGTGATCTACAGGGACGGATATACAATGAGCAGTTCTTC
TRBJ1-3,few,TRBD1,TRBV7-2,CASSGQGLGNTIYF,TGTGCCAGCAGCGGACAGGGGCTTGGAAACACCATATATTTT
TRBJ1-4,many,TRBD1,TRBV10-3,CASGQGGGEKLFF,TGTGCCTCAGGACAGGGAGGAGGAGAAAAACTGTTTTTT
TRBJ2-1,-,TRBD1,TRBV5-4,CASSLGGQGDNEQFF,TGTGCCAGCAGCTTGGGGGGTCAGGGGGACAATGAGCAGTTCTTC
TRBJ2-2,few,TRBD1,TRBV11-2,CASSHRTGFVRPTGELFF,TGTGCCAGCAGTCATAGGACAGGGTTTGTGAGACCCACCGGGGAGCTGTTTTTT
TRBJ2-3,-,-,TRBV7-2,CASSLGWGNTDTQYF,TGTGCCAGCAGCTTAGGTTGGGGAAACACAGATACGCAGTATTTT
TRBJ2-1,few,-,TRBV24-1,CATSAGYNEQFF,TGTGCCACCAGTGCAGGTTACAATGAGCAGTTCTTC
TRBJ1-4,-,TRBD1,TRBV11-2,CASSQVRQGLSWNEKLFF,TGTGCCAGCAGCCAGGTCCGACAGGGGTTAAGTTGGAATGAAAAACTGTTTTTT
TRBJ2-7,-,TRBD2,TRBV7-2,CATGEGLGYEQYF,TGTGCCACCGGGGAGGGTTTGGGCTACGAGCAGTACTTC
TRBJ2-7,few,-,TRBV20-1,CSARSRGSYEQYF,TGCAGTGCTAGATCGAGGGGTTCCTACGAGCAGTACTTC
TRBJ2-3,-,TRBD2,TRBV20-1,CSGLVTSGGPRTDTQYF,TGCAGTGGCTTGGTAACTAGCGGGGGGCCGAGGACAGATACGCAGTATTTT
TRBJ2-6,few,-,TRBV28,CASSSRAPGANVLTF,TGTGCCAGCAGTTCCCGGGCCCCGGGGGCCAACGTCCTGACTTTC
TRBJ1-1,-,-,TRBV18,CASSPRGATEAFF,TGTGCCAGCTCACCAAGGGGGGCCACTGAAGCTTTCTTT
TRBJ2-7,few,TRBD1,TRBV6-2/TRBV6-3,CASSFGQAFYEQYF,TGTGCCAGCAGTTTTGGACAGGCCTTCTACGAGCAGTACTTC
TRBJ1-4,many,-,TRBV20-1,CSTPGVMDEKLFF,TGCAGCACTCCCGGGGTAATGGATGAAAAACTGTTTTTT
TRBJ2-1,-,TRBD2,TRBV18,CASSSLRGALYNEQFF,TGTGCCAGCTCATCTCTGCGGGGGGCCCTTTACAATGAGCAGTTCTTC
TRBJ2-7,few,TRBD1,TRBV12-3/TRBV12-4,CASARGRGPPYEQYF,TGTGCCAGCGCCCGGGGCAGGGGGCCCCCCTACGAGCAGTACTTC
TRBJ1-5,-,-,TRBV27,CASSSYGDSNQPQHF,TGTGCCAGCAGTTCATACGGGGATAGCAATCAGCCCCAGCATTTT
TRBJ2-7,few,-,TRBV11-2,CASTRSQGGYYEQYF,TGTGCCAGCACGCGATCCCAAGGGGGGTACTACGAGCAGTACTTC
TRBJ1-1,-,-,TRBV9,CASSGEERYTEAFF,TGTGCCAGCAGCGGTGAGGAGCGGTACACTGAAGCTTTCTTT
TRBJ2-4,-,-,TRBV5-1,CASRATMLAKNIQYF,TGCGCCAGCAGAGCAACAATGCTAGCCAAAAACATTCAGTACTTC
TRBJ2-7,few,TRBD1,TRBV6-5,CASSYTRQTGNEQYF,TGTGCCAGCAGTTACACTCGACAGACAGGGAACGAGCAGTACTTC
TRBJ2-6,-,-,TRBV7-9,CASSLAALGANVLTF,TGTGCCAGCAGCTTAGCGGCTCTCGGGGCCAACGTCCTGACTTTC
TRBJ2-7,few,-,TRBV12-3/TRBV12-4,CASSSQAGGYEQYF,TGTGCCAGCAGTTCCCAGGCGGGCGGCTACGAGCAGTACTTC
TRBJ1-5,few,TRBD1,TRBV15,CATSGQGDQPQHF,TGTGCCACCAGCGGACAGGGGGATCAGCCCCAGCATTTT
TRBJ2-1,-,TRBD2,TRBV5-1,CASSLALLAGGVYEQFF,TGCGCCAGCAGCTTGGCCTTACTAGCGGGGGGTGTATATGAGCAGTTCTTC
TRBJ2-1,many,TRBD1,TRBV4-2,CASGPGQGAYNEQFF,TGTGCCAGTGGTCCGGGACAGGGGGCCTACAATGAGCAGTTCTTC
TRBJ2-7,-,-,TRBV10-2,CASIQGAGNEQYF,TGCGCCAGCATTCAGGGAGCCGGGAACGAGCAGTACTTC
TRBJ2-5,-,-,TRBV11-2,CASSSPRCLVVPQETQYF,TGTGCCAGCAGCTCGCCTCGCTGCCTCGTAGTCCCCCAAGAGACCCAGTACTTC
TRBJ2-6,-,-,TRBV6-5,CASSYRLSGANVLTF,TGTGCCAGCAGTTACAGGCTCTCTGGGGCCAACGTCCTGACTTTC
TRBJ2-1,few,TRBD2,TRBV11-3,CASTPRASGTTYNEQFF,TGTGCCAGCACCCCTCGGGCTAGCGGGACTACCTACAATGAGCAGTTCTTC
TRBJ2-7,-,TRBD2,TRBV6-1,CASSQLAGTLYEQYF,TGTGCCAGCAGTCAACTAGCGGGTACCTTATACGAGCAGTACTTC
TRBJ2-7,-,-,TRBV12-3/TRBV12-4,CASSLGHSGAYEQYF,TGTGCCAGCAGCCTGGGTCATTCGGGGGCCTACGAGCAGTACTTC
TRBJ1-1,few,-,TRBV12-3/TRBV12-4,CASSLLGAEAFF,TGTGCCAGCAGTTTATTGGGCGCTGAAGCTTTCTTT
TRBJ2-1,-,TRBD2,TRBV28,CASNTRLAGDFYNEQFF,TGTGCCAGCAACACTAGACTAGCGGGGGATTTTTACAATGAGCAGTTCTTC
TRBJ2-4,-,-,TRBV4-1,CASSQDWREFKDIQYF,TGCGCCAGCAGCCAAGATTGGAGGGAATTTAAGGACATTCAGTACTTC
TRBJ2-7,few,TRBD2,TRBV7-6,CASSRTSGSLYEQYF,TGTGCCAGCAGCCGGACTAGCGGGAGCCTGTACGAGCAGTACTTC
TRBJ1-1,many,-,TRBV2,CASSFRGQNTEAFF,TGTGCCAGCAGTTTTCGAGGACAGAACACTGAAGCTTTCTTT
TRBJ1-1,few,-,TRBV12-3/TRBV12-4,CASSLAQGRAAFF,TGTGCCAGCAGTTTAGCGCAAGGGCGCGCAGCTTTCTTT
TRBJ2-1,-,TRBD2,TRBV5-1,CASSSNLIGASGREQFF,TGCGCCAGCAGCTCGAACTTAATAGGTGCTAGCGGAAGGGAGCAGTTCTTC
TRBJ1-5,few,-,TRBV29-1,CSVSGRSNQPQHF,TGCAGCGTGAGCGGGAGGAGCAATCAGCCCCAGCATTTT
TRBJ2-5,-,TRBD2,TRBV5-6,CASSLRDYGETQYF,TGTGCCAGCAGCTTAAGGGACTATGGGGAGACCCAGTACTTC
TRBJ2-7,once,-,TRBV28,CASNRLPKTYEQYF,TGTGCCAGTAACAGGCTCCCAAAAACCTACGAGCAGTACTTC
TRBJ2-4,few,-,TRBV28,CASSLSLAKNIQYF,TGTGCCAGCAGTCTGAGTCTAGCCAAAAACATTCAGTACTTC
TRBJ1-2,few,-,TRBV27,CASSLLGAPIANYGYTF,TGTGCCAGCAGCCTACTGGGGGCCCCTATCGCTAACTATGGCTACACCTTC
TRBJ1-1,-,-,TRBV2,CASRKDTEAFF,TGTGCCAGCAGGAAGGACACTGAAGCTTTCTTT
TRBJ2-7,few,TRBD2,TRBV9,CASSVAAGPIYYEQYF,TGTGCCAGCAGCGTAGCAGCGGGACCGATATACTACGAGCAGTACTTC
TRBJ2-1,-,-,TRBV19,CASSIDRGREQFF,TGTGCCAGTAGTATAGATCGGGGGCGAGAGCAGTTCTTC
TRBJ2-7,many,TRBD1,TRBV9,CASSPLDRVPYEQYF,TGTGCCAGCAGCCCCCTAGACAGGGTGCCCTACGAGCAGTACTTC
TRBJ2-7,-,-,TRBV20-1,CSANYRSRRPVGEQYF,TGCAGTGCTAACTATCGCTCCAGACGCCCGGTCGGGGAGCAGTACTTC
TRBJ1-2,-,TRBD1,TRBV20-1,CSARAGTGGGYGYTF,TGCAGTGCTAGAGCCGGGACAGGGGGCGGCTATGGCTACACCTTC
TRBJ2-2,-,-,TRBV19,CASRPPRRTSTGELFF,TGTGCCAGCAGACCTCCTAGGAGGACATCGACCGGGGAGCTGTTTTTT